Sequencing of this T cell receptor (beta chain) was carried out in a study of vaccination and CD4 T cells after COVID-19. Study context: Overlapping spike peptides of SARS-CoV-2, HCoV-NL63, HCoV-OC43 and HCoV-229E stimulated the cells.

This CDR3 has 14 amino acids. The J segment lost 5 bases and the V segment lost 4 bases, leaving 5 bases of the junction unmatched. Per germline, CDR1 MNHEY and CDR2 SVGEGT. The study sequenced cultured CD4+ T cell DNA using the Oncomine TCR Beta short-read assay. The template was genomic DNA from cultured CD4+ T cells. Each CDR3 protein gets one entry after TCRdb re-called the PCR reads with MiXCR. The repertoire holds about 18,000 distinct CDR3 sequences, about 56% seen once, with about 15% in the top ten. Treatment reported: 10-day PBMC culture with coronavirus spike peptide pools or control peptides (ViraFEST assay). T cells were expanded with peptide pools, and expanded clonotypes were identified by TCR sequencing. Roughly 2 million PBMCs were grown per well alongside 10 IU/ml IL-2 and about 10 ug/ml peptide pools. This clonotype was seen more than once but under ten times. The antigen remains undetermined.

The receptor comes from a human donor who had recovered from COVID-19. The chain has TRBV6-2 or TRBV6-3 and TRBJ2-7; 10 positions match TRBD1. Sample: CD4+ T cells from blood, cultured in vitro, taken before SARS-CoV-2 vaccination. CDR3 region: CASSSPGQGNEQYF. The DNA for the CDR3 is TGTGCCAGCAGTTCCCCGGGACAGGGGAACGAGCAGTACTTC.